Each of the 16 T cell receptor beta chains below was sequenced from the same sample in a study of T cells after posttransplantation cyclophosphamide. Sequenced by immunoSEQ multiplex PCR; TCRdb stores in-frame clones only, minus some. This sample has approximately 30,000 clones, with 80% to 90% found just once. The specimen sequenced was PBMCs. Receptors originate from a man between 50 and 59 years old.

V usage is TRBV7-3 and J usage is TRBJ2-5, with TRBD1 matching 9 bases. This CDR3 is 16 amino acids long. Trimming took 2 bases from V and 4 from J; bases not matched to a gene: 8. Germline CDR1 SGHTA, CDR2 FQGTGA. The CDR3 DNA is TGTGCCAGCAGCTTACACCCACAGGGGGCAGGAGAGACCCAGTACTTC. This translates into CASSLHPQGAGETQYF. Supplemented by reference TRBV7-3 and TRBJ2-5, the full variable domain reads GAGVSQTPSNKVTEKGKYVELRCDPISGHTALYWYRQSLGQGPEFLIYFQGTGAADDSGLPNDRFFAVRPEGSVSTLKIQRTERGDSAVYLCASSLHPQGAGETQYFGPGTRLLVL.

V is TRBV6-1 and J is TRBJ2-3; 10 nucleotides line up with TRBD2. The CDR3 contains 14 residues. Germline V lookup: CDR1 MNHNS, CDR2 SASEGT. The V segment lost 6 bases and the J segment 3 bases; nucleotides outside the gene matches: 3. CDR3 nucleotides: TGTGCCAGCAGCCTAGCGGGAGAGACAGATACGCAGTATTTT. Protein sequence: CASSLAGETDTQYF.

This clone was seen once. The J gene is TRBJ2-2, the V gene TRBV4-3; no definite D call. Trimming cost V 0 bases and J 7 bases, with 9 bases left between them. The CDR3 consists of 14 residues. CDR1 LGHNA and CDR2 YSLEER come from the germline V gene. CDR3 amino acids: CASSQDPLGGELFF. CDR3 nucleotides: TGCGCCAGCAGCCAAGATCCCCTAGGCGGGGAGCTGTTTTTT.

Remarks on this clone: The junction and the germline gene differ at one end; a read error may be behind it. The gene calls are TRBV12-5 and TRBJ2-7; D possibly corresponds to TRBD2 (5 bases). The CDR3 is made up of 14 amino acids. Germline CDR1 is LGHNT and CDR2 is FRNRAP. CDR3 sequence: CTSGVQRGSYEQYF. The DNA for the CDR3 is TGTACTAGTGGGGTGCAGCGAGGGTCCTACGAGCAGTACTTC.

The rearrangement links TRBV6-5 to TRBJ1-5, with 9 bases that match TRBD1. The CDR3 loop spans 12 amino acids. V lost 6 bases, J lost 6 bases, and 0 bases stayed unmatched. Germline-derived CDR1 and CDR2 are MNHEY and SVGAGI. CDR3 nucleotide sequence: TGTGCCAGCAGGGACAGGGGTCAGCCCCAGCATTTT. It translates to CASRDRGQPQHF.

CDR3 protein: CASSLSVEQFF. As DNA, the CDR3 is TGTGCCAGCAGCTTGAGTGTTGAGCAGTTCTTC. The V call is TRBV7-9, the J call TRBJ2-1; D call uncertain. The CDR3 spans 11 residues. The germline gives CDR1 SEHNR, CDR2 FQNEAQ (reference sequence). Between the trimmed V and J ends, which lost 3 bases and 9 bases, there was a span of 6 bases.

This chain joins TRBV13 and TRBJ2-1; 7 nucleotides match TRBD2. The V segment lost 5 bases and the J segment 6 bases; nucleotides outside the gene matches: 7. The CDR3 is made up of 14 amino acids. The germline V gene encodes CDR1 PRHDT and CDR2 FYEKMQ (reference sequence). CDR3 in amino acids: CASSLSGLPNEQFF. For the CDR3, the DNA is TGTGCCAGCAGCCTTAGCGGGCTTCCCAATGAGCAGTTCTTC.

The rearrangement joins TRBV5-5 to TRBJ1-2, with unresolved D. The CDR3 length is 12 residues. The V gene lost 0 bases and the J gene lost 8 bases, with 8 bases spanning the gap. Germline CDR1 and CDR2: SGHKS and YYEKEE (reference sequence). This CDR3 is CASSLVGGGYTF. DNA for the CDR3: TGTGCCAGCAGCTTGGTGGGAGGCGGCTACACCTTC.

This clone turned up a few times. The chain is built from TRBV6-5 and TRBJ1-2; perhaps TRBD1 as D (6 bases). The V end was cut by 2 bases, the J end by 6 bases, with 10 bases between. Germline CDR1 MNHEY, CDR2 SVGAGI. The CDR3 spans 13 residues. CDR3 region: CASSYGQLHGYTF. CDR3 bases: TGTGCCAGCAGTTACGGACAGTTGCATGGCTACACCTTC.

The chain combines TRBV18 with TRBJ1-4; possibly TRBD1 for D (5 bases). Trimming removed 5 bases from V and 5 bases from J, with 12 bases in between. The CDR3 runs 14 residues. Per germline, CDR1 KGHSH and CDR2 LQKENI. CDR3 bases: TGTGCCAGCTCAGCTCGACAGTCAAATGAAAAACTGTTTTTT. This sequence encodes CASSARQSNEKLFF.

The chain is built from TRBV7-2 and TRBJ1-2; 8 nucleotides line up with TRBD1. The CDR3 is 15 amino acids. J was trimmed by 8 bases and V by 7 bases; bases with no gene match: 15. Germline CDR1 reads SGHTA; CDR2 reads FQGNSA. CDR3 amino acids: CASTLVGRQGRGYTF. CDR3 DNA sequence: TGTGCCAGCACGCTAGTGGGACGACAGGGGCGCGGCTACACCTTC.

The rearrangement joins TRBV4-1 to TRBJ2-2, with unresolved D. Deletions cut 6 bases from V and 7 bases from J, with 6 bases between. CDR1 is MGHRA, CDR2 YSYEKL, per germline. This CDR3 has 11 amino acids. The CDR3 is CASSFHGELFF. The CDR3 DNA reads TGCGCCAGCAGTTTTCACGGGGAGCTGTTTTTT.

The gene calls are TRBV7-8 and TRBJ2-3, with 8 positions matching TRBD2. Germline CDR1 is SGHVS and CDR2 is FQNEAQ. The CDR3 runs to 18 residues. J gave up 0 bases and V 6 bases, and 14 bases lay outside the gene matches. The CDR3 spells CASSRWSGGLSSTDTQYF. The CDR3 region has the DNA TGTGCCAGCAGTAGATGGAGCGGGGGCCTCTCTAGCACAGATACGCAGTATTTT.

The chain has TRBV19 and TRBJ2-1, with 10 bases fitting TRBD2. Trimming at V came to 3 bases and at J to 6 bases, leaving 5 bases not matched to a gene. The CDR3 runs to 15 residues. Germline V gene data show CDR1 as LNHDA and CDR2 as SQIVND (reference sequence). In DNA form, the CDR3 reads TGTGCCAGTAGTATGGTGACTAGCGGGTTCAATGAGCAGTTCTTC. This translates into CASSMVTSGFNEQFF.

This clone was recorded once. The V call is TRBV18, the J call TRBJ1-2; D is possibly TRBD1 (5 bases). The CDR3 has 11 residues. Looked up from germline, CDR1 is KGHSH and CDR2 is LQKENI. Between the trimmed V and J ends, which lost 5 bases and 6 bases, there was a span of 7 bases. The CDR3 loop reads CASSAGDGYTF. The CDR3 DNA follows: TGTGCCAGCTCAGCGGGGGATGGCTACACCTTC.

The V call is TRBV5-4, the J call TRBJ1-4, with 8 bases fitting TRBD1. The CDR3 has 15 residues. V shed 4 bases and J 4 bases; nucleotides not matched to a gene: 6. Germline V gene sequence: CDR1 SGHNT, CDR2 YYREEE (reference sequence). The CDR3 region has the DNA TGTGCCAGCAGCCACACGACAGGGGATAATGAAAAACTGTTTTTT. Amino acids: CASSHTTGDNEKLFF.